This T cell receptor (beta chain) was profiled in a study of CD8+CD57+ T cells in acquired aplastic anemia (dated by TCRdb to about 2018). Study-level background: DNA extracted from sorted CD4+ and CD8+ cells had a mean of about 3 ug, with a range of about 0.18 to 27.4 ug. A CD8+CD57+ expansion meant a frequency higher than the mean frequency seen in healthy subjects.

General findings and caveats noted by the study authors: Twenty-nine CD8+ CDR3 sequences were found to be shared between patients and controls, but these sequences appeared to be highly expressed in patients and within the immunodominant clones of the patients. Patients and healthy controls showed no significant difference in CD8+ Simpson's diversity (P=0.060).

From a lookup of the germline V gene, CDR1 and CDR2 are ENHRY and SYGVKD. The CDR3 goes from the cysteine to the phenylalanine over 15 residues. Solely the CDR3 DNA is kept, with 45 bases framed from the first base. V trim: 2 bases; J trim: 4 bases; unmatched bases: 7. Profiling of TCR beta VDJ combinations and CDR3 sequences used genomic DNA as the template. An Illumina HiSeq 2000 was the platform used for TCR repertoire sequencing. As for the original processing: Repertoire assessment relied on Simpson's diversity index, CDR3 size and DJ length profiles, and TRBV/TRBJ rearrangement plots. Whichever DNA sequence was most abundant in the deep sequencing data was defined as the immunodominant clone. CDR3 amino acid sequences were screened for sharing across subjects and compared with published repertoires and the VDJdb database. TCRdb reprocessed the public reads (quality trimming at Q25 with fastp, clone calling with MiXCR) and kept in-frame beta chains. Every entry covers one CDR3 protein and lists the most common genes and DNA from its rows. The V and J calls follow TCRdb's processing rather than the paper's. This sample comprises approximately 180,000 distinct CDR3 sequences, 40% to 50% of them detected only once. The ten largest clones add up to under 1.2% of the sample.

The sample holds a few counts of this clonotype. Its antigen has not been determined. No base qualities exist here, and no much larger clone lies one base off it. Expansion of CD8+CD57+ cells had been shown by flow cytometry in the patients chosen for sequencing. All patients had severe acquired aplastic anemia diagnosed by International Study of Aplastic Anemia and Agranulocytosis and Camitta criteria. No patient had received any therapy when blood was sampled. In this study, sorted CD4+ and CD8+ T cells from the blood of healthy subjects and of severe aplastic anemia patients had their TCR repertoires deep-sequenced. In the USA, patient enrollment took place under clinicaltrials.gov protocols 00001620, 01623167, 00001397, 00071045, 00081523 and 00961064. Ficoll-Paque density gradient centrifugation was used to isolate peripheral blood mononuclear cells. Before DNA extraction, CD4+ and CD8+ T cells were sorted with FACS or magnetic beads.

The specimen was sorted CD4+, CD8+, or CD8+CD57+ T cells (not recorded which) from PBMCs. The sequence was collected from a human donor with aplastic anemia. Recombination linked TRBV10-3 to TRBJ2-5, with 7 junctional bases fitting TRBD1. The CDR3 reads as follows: CAISEEVGGRETQYF. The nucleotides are TGTGCCATCAGTGAGGAGGTAGGGGGCAGAGAGACCCAGTACTTC.